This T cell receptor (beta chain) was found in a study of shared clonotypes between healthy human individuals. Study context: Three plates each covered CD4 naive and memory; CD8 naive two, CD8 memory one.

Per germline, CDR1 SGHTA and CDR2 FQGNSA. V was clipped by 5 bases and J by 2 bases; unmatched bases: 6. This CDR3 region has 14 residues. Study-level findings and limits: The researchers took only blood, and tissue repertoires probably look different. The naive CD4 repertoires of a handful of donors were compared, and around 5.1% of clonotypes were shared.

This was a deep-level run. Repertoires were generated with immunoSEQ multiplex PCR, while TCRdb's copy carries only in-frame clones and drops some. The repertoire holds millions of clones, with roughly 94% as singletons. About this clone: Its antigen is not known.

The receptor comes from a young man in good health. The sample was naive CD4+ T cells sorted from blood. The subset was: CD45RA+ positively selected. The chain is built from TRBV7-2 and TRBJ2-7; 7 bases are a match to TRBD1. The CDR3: CASSRSTGTYEQYF. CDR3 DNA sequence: TGTGCCAGCAGCCGTTCGACAGGGACCTACGAGCAGTACTTC.